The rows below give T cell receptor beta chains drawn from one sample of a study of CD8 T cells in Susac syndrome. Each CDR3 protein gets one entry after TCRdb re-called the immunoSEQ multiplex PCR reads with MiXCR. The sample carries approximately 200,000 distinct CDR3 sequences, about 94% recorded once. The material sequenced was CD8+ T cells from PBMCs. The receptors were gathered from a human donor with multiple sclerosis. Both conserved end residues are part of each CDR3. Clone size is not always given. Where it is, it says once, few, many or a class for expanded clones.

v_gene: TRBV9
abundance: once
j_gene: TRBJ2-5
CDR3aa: CASSVDEVSQETQYF

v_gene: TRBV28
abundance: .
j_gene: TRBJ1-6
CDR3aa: CASMDSSYNSPLHF

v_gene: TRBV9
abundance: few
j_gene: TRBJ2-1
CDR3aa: CASARGGSEEQFF

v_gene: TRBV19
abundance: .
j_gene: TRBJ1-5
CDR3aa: CASSIDIQGAGNQPQHF

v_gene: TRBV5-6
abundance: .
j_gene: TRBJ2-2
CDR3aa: CASLEAGSTGELFF

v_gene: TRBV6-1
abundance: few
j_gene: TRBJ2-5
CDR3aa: CASSVGHLQETQYF

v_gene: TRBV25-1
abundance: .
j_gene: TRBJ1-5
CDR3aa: CASSTGTGEGGQPQHF

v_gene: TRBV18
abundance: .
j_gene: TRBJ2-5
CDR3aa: CASSPVRGQETQYF

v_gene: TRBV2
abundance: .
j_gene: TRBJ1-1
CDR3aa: CASGPVPWEAEAFF

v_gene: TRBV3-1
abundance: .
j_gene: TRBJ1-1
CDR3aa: CASSQPTDTEAFF

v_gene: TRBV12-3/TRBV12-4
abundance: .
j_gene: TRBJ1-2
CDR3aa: CASSTGVSYGYTF

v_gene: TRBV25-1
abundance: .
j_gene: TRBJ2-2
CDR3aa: CASNPGTGELFF

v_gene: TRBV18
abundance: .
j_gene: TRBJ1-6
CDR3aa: CASSPVAGGTRPDSPLHF

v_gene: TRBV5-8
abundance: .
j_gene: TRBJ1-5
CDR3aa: CASSLTRLSDQPQHF

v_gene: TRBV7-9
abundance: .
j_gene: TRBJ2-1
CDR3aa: CASSLGVGGPLSYNEQFF

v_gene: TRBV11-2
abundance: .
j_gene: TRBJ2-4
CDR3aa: CASSGTLAKNIQYF

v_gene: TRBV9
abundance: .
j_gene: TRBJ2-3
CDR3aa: CASSSSASPSTDTQYF

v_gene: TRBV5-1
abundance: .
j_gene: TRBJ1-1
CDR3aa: CASSLDHRVGDTEAFF

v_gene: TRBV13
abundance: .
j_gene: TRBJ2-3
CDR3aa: CASSSVQTATQYF

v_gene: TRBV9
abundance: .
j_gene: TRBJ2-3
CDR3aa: CASTTGLGTDTQYF

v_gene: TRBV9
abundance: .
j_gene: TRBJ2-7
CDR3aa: CASSPGDRASYEQYF

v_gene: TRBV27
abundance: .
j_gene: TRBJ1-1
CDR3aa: CASSPAATEAFF

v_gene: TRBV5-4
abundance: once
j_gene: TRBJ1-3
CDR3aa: CASSNGHSGNTIYF

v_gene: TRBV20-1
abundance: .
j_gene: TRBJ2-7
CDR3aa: CSASPGQGYEQYF

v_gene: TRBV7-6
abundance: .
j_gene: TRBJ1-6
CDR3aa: CASSRGQGNSPLHF

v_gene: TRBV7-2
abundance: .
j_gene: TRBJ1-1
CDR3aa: CASSLALDGRTEAFF

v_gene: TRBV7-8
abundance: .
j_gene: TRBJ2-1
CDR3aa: CASSFPLNEQFF

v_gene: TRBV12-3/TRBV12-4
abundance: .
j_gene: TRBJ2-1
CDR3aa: CASSSRDSVEQFF

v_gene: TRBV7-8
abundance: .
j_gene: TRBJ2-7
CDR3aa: CASSLALFGESEQYF

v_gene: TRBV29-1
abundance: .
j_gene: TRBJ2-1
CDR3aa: CSSTGGLHNEQFF

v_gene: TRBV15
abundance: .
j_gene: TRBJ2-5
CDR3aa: CATSSTEQGAWQETQYF

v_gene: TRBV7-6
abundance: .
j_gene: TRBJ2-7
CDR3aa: CASSLASLGEQYF

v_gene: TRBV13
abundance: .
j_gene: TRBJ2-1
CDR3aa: CASSLRDATNEQFF

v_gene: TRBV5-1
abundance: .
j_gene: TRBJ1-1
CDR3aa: CASSLDGTGLIDTEAFF

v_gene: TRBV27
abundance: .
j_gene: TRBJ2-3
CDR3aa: CASSLWGGTGGYGGTDTQYF

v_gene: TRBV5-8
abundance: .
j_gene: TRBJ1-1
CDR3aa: CASSLNRGPHEAFF

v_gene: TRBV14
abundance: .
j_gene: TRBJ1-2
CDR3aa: CASSQGAGIRGYTF

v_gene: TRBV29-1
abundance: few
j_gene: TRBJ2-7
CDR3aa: CSVEGSLPYEQYF

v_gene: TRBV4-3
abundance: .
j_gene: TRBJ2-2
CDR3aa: CASSQADSYTGELFF

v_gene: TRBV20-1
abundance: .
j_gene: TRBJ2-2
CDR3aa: CSAAGVSGTSNTGELFF

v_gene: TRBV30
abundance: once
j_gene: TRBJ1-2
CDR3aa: CACEGGTGYTF

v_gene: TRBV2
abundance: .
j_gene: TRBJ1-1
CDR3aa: CASSEGATEAFF

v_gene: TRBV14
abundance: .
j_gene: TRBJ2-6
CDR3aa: CASSQVLGQGALGANVLTF

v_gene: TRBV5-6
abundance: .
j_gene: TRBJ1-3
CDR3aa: CASSLQGIRNTIYF

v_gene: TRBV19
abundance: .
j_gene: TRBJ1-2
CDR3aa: CASSMQGFYGYTF

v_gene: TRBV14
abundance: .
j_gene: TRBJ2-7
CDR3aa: CASSHYGTSGPYEQYF